This T cell receptor beta chain stems from a study of technical replicates of blood from a few donors (dated by TCRdb to about 2017). A remark on this clone: The antigen this receptor binds is unknown. Base qualities are missing; no much larger clone stands one base away.

The CDR3 runs 15 residues from the cysteine to the phenylalanine. Only the CDR3 DNA stays, 45 bases, in frame from base 1. A distance of 11 bases separates the germline ends of V and J, which lose 1 base and 2 bases respectively. The germline V gene (reference sequence) provides CDR1 SEHNR and CDR2 FQNEAQ. Receptor libraries were prepared by the immunoSEQ multiplex PCR assay. The source is immuneACCESS, and TCRdb retained only in-frame sequences with V and J called. Part of the clones is not carried over; for the studies checked, unresolved V genes explain less than half of this, and the remainder is unexplained. The sample table lists 40,000 to 65,000 clones, around 83% of them with a count of one. 5.6% of the sample is held by the ten biggest clonotypes.

Sequenced: PBMCs. The sequence came from a human donor in good health. Some clones in this sample may be carry-over from other donors' samples. The chain uses TRBV7-9 and TRBJ2-5; the D gene identity is not certain. The nucleotide sequence reads TGTGCCAGCAGCTTAGTTGCAGGTTTTCAAGAGACCCAGTACTTC. Its amino acids are CASSLVAGFQETQYF. Beyond the CDR3, the reference TRBV7-9 and TRBJ2-5 genes provide the residues; the full variable domain reads: DTGVSQNPRHKITKRGQNVTFRCDPISEHNRLYWYRQTLGQGPEFLTYFQNEAQLEKSRLLSDRFSAERPKGSFSTLEIQRTEQGDSAMYLCASSLVAGFQETQYFGPGTRLLVL.